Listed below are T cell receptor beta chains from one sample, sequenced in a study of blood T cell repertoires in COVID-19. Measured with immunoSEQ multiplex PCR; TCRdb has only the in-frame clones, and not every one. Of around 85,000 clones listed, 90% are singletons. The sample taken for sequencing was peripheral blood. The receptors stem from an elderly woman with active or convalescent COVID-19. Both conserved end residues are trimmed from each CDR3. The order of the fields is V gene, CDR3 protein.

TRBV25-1 ASSDGSNQPQH
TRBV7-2 ASRTENQPQH
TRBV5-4 ASSPELAEQQF
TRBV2 ASKVGLAGPSYEQY
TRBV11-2 ASSPQRIGELF
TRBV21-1 ASSRNVGGASLGRAGANVLT
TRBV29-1 SVEDESGANVLT
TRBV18 ASSPPGQGVGYT
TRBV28 AIEGNRGYNEQF
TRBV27 ASRGTGGFSYEQY
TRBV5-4 ASSLFGGANTGELF
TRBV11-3 ASSLESSGNNEQF
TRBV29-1 SVEGGDSSTDTQY
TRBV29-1 SVDARDQETQY
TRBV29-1 SIEGLSSYNEQF
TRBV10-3 AISESRQGAEKLF
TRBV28 ASSPTTSGNEQF
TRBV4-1 ASSPEATVTYEQY
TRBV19 ASRGQGDSPLH
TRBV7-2 ASKWDSTNTGELF
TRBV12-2 ASRLLAGQRNQPQH
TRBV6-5 ASSRQINQPQH
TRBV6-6 ASSPQRGNTDTQY
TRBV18 ASSRLREQETQY
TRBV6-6 ASSQQGDYGYT
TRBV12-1 ASSSTPTVTMVNEQF
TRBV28 ASSPLGTSSGDTQY
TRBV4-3 ASSQRQGLEQY
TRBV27 ASSLRGQGSIQPQH
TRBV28 ASQTGSYGYT
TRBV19 ASSIRGQGSQPQH
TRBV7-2 ASSSLATVPTDTQY
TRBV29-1 SVESRGSGINEQF
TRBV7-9 ASSVGQGRGTNEKLF